Listed here are 13 T cell receptor beta chains from one sample, sequenced in a study of graft-versus-host responses after intestinal transplantation. Profiled with immunoSEQ multiplex PCR; TCRdb holds only in-frame clones, not every one. Altogether under 150,000 clones are present, 90% being singletons, with the ten largest covering about 0.18%. Antigens of these TCRs are unknown. The sample was unstimulated CD4+ T cells sorted from spleen or lymph node cells, taken before intestinal transplant. The receptor source for this set is a human donor who received an intestinal transplant.

The chain couples TRBV6-6 to TRBJ2-7; tentative D call: TRBD2 (6 bases). CDR1 and CDR2 from the germline V gene are MNHNY and SVGAGI (reference sequence). Trimming cost V 2 bases and J 3 bases, with 8 bases left between them. The CDR3 sequence is 13 residues long. CDR3 sequence: CASSYGGYYEQYF. The CDR3 DNA reads as TGTGCCAGCAGTTACGGGGGGTACTACGAGCAGTACTTC.

The rearrangement uses TRBV2 and TRBJ1-5; the D is unclear. Germline V gene data show CDR1 as SNHLY and CDR2 as FYNNEI. The CDR3 runs to 16 residues. Between the trimmed V and J ends, which lost 3 bases and 5 bases, there was a span of 17 bases. Here the CDR3 DNA reads TGTGCCAGCAGTGATGCCCGTGGAGAGTGGGATCAGCCCCAGCATTTT. As protein: CASSDARGEWDQPQHF.

J is TRBJ2-1 and V is TRBV6-5; 13 positions agree with TRBD2. Germline V gives CDR1 MNHEY, CDR2 SVGAGI. The CDR3 contains 16 residues. V shed 4 bases and J 8 bases; nucleotides not matched to a gene: 8. CDR3 bases: TGTGCCAGCAGTTCCGATGGACTAGCGGGAGCTCATGAGCAGTTCTTC. Translation: CASSSDGLAGAHEQFF.

The chain employs TRBV6-5 and TRBJ1-1, with TRBD1 matching 11 bases. The CDR3 is 15 residues long. Trimming took 5 bases from V and 1 from J; bases not matched to a gene: 3. Germline CDR1 MNHEY, CDR2 SVGAGI. The CDR3 bases are TGTGCCAGCAGTCCAGGACAGGGGGCGAACACTGAAGCTTTCTTT. This gives the protein CASSPGQGANTEAFF.

This clone was observed a handful of times. The gene calls are TRBV30 and TRBJ2-5; 13 bases map to TRBD2. The germline gives CDR1 GTSNPN, CDR2 SVGIG (reference sequence). The CDR3 sequence is 16 residues long. Trimming removed 1 base from V and 5 bases from J; junction bases left unmatched: 7. The CDR3 here is CAWSGKLAGGRETQYF. The CDR3 nucleotides read TGTGCCTGGAGTGGGAAACTAGCGGGAGGGCGGGAGACCCAGTACTTC. The variable domain in full, completed from reference TRBV30 and TRBJ2-5, reads SQTIHQWPATLVQPVGSPLSLECTVEGTSNPNLYWYRQAAGRGLQLLFYSVGIGQISSEVPQNLSASRPQDRQFILSSKKLLLSDSGFYLCAWSGKLAGGRETQYFGPGTRLLVL.

The rearrangement uses TRBV18 and TRBJ2-5; 10 positions match TRBD2. This CDR3 comprises 16 residues. The V segment lost 0 bases and the J segment 1 base; nucleotides outside the gene matches: 2. Germline CDR1 and CDR2: KGHSH and LQKENI. CDR3 DNA: TGTGCCAGCTCACCACCGGGACTAGCGTCCCAAGAGACCCAGTACTTC. It encodes CASSPPGLASQETQYF.

V and J are TRBV6-6 and TRBJ1-5; 8 positions match TRBD1. Per the germline V gene, CDR1 is MNHNY and CDR2 is SVGAGI (reference sequence). The CDR3 runs to 15 residues. J gave up 4 bases and V 6 bases, and 8 bases lay outside the gene matches. The CDR3: CASRDGQGLNQPQHF. CDR3 in DNA: TGTGCCAGCAGAGACGGACAGGGCCTTAATCAGCCCCAGCATTTT.

The gene calls are TRBV4-3 and TRBJ2-3; D gene ambiguous. Trimming cost V 5 bases and J 5 bases, with 11 bases left between them. The germline V gene encodes CDR1 LGHNA and CDR2 YSLEER. The CDR3 extends over 13 amino acids. CDR3 nucleotide sequence: TGCGCCAGCAGCATAGTATCTGGAGATACGCAGTATTTT. It yields the protein CASSIVSGDTQYF.

The chain joins TRBV6-1 to TRBJ1-5; D remains ambiguous. V lost 7 bases, J lost 5 bases, and 12 bases lay in between. Germline CDR1 reads MNHNS; CDR2 reads SASEGT. This CDR3 region has 13 residues. The CDR3 here is CASKVGGHQPQHF. CDR3 DNA: TGTGCCAGCAAGGTAGGCGGTCATCAGCCCCAGCATTTT.

The chain couples TRBV6-5 to TRBJ1-3; 8 bases match TRBD1. This CDR3 spans 14 amino acids. The germline V gene has CDR1 MNHEY and CDR2 SVGAGI. V was pared by 6 bases and J by 7 bases, with 8 bases of the junction left unmatched. CDR3 protein: CASSLDRVRNTIYF. The DNA of the CDR3 is TGTGCCAGCAGCCTGGACAGGGTACGGAACACCATATATTTT.

The gene calls are TRBV5-1 and TRBJ2-2; D gene uncertain. The CDR3 spans 14 residues. Germline CDR1 is SGHRS and CDR2 is YFSETQ. The V end was cut by 3 bases, the J end by 3 bases, with 9 bases between. The CDR3 sequence: CASSSRRDTGELFF. The CDR3 bases are TGCGCCAGCAGCTCAAGACGGGACACCGGGGAGCTGTTTTTT. The complete variable domain, with remaining parts taken from reference TRBV5-1 and TRBJ2-2, reads KAGVTQTPRYLIKTRGQQVTLSCSPISGHRSVSWYQQTPGQGLQFLFEYFSETQRNKGNFPGRFSGRQFSNSRSEMNVSTLELGDSALYLCASSSRRDTGELFFGEGSRLTVL.

J is TRBJ1-4 and V is TRBV27; 9 bases are shared with TRBD1. The CDR3 extends over 17 amino acids. V gave up 6 bases and J gave up 8 bases; unmatched junction bases: 16. Germline CDR1 is MNHEY and CDR2 is SMNVEV (reference sequence). CDR3 residues: CASSPRDRASRGEKLFF. CDR3 bases: TGTGCCAGCAGCCCCCGGGACAGGGCTTCTCGGGGGGAAAAACTGTTTTTT.

This sequence joins TRBV5-4 and TRBJ2-3; D not resolved. Trimming took off 1 base at V and 0 bases at J, with 6 bases between the two ends. Germline loops: CDR1 SGHNT, CDR2 YYREEE (reference sequence). CDR3 length: 14 amino acids. The CDR3 here is CASSLRRSTDTQYF. CDR3 DNA: TGTGCCAGCAGCTTGAGGAGAAGCACAGATACGCAGTATTTT.